These T cell receptor beta chains were read from a single sample in a study of CD8 T cells in Susac syndrome. TCRdb called the immunoSEQ multiplex PCR reads again in MiXCR, with one record for every CDR3 protein. The data contain some 170,000 distinct CDR3 sequences, roughly 94% of them seen just once; the ten biggest clones take up almost 0.095%. The sample comprised CD4+ T cells from PBMCs. These receptors all stem from a human donor with multiple sclerosis. Both conserved end residues are part of each CDR3. D genes are given only for firm matches. Size tells how often a clone was seen (once, few, many) or the class of an expanded clone, and some rows leave it out.

.,TRBV4-1,TRBJ1-1,.,CASSRVEGGPNTEAFF,TGCGCCAGCAGCCGCGTCGAGGGGGGACCGAACACTGAAGCTTTCTTT
.,TRBV5-1,TRBJ2-2,.,CASSLAGTNTGELFF,TGCGCCAGCAGCTTGGCCGGGACAAACACCGGGGAGCTGTTTTTT
.,TRBV30,TRBJ1-5,.,CAWSGQPDQPQHF,TGTGCCTGGAGTGGACAGCCTGATCAGCCCCAGCATTTT
.,TRBV2,TRBJ2-1,.,CASSVRHETGQFF,TGTGCCAGCAGTGTTCGACATGAGACGGGGCAGTTCTTC
.,TRBV11-1,TRBJ1-1,.,CASSLAIYTEAFF,TGTGCCAGCAGCTTAGCGATTTACACTGAAGCTTTCTTT
TRBD1,TRBV5-1,TRBJ1-1,.,CASSQGQGFTEAFF,TGCGCCAGCAGCCAGGGACAGGGTTTCACTGAAGCTTTCTTT
.,TRBV2,TRBJ2-5,.,CASDYAKETQYF,TGTGCCAGCGATTATGCTAAAGAGACCCAGTACTTC
.,TRBV7-2,TRBJ2-7,.,CASSLTTSLYEQYF,TGTGCCAGCAGCTTAACTACTTCCCTCTACGAGCAGTACTTC
TRBD2,TRBV15,TRBJ2-7,.,CATSRDRVRWSGRAYEQYF,TGTGCCACCAGCAGAGATCGGGTTCGGTGGAGCGGGAGGGCCTACGAGCAGTACTTC
.,TRBV5-1,TRBJ2-2,.,CASSLDSANTGELFF,TGCGCCAGCAGCTTGGACAGCGCGAACACCGGGGAGCTGTTTTTT
.,TRBV25-1,TRBJ2-7,.,CASSLPGTYEQYF,TGTGCCAGCAGTTTGCCGGGGACCTACGAGCAGTACTTC
.,TRBV30,TRBJ2-4,.,CAFPVWDPKNIQYF,TGTGCCTTTCCTGTATGGGACCCCAAAAACATTCAGTACTTC
.,TRBV5-1,TRBJ1-1,.,CASSGQGSATEAFF,TGCGCCAGCAGCGGGCAGGGTTCTGCCACTGAAGCTTTCTTT
.,TRBV19,TRBJ1-5,.,CASSLQRLRGNQPQHF,TGTGCCAGTAGTCTCCAGAGACTTCGGGGCAATCAGCCCCAGCATTTT
.,TRBV19,TRBJ2-7,few,CASSTRLGYEQYF,TGTGCCAGTAGTACCCGACTAGGCTACGAGCAGTACTTC
TRBD2,TRBV24-1,TRBJ2-2,.,CATSPGWTSGRAFDTGELFF,TGTGCCACCAGCCCAGGCTGGACTAGCGGGAGGGCCTTTGACACCGGGGAGCTGTTTTTT
.,TRBV7-6,TRBJ2-7,.,CASSFYRAPHEQYF,TGTGCCAGCAGCTTTTACAGGGCACCTCACGAGCAGTACTTC
.,TRBV4-3,TRBJ2-7,.,CASSQDANREGRKQYF,TGCGCCAGCAGCCAAGATGCCAACCGTGAAGGACGCAAGCAGTACTTC
.,TRBV9,TRBJ2-3,.,CASSAYRADTQYF,TGTGCCAGCAGCGCTTACAGGGCAGATACGCAGTATTTT
TRBD1,TRBV30,TRBJ2-1,once,CAWSYDRGEQFF,TGTGCCTGGAGTTACGACAGGGGGGAGCAGTTCTTC
TRBD1,TRBV6-2/TRBV6-3,TRBJ1-2,once,CASRPDRTYGYTF,TGTGCCAGCAGGCCGGACAGGACCTATGGCTACACCTTC
.,TRBV5-4,TRBJ2-5,few,CASSRTRETQYF,TGTGCCAGCAGCCGGACTCGGGAGACCCAGTACTTC
TRBD1,TRBV4-1,TRBJ1-1,.,CASSQGLGTAVTEAFF,TGCGCCAGCAGCCAAGGGTTAGGGACAGCGGTGACTGAAGCTTTCTTT
.,TRBV11-2,TRBJ1-1,.,CASRSTMNTEAFF,TGTGCCAGCAGGTCCACGATGAACACTGAAGCTTTCTTT
.,TRBV20-1,TRBJ2-2,.,CSAMRGRGTGELFF,TGCAGTGCTATGAGAGGGCGGGGCACCGGGGAGCTGTTTTTT
TRBD1,TRBV5-1,TRBJ2-5,.,CASSFPGTGETQYF,TGCGCCAGCAGCTTTCCCGGGACAGGGGAGACCCAGTACTTC
.,TRBV27,TRBJ2-7,.,CASSPTQKFEQYF,TGTGCCAGCAGTCCGACACAGAAATTCGAGCAGTACTTC
.,TRBV7-7,TRBJ1-5,.,CASSPRQEIALFNQPQHF,TGTGCCAGCAGCCCGCGACAGGAAATAGCTCTCTTCAATCAGCCCCAGCATTTT
.,TRBV9,TRBJ1-4,.,CASSVGGGGNTEKLFF,TGTGCCAGCAGCGTAGGAGGTGGTGGTAACACTGAAAAACTGTTTTTT
.,TRBV2,TRBJ2-5,.,CASSEAWGTETQYF,TGTGCCAGCAGTGAAGCGTGGGGGACGGAGACCCAGTACTTC
TRBD2,TRBV18,TRBJ2-1,.,CASSPPGTSGHNEQFF,TGTGCCAGCTCACCACCCGGGACTAGCGGGCACAATGAGCAGTTCTTC
.,TRBV19,TRBJ1-1,.,CASRNRMNTEAFF,TGTGCCAGTAGGAACAGAATGAACACTGAAGCTTTCTTT
.,TRBV6-5,TRBJ1-5,.,CASSYSNRANQPQHF,TGTGCCAGCAGTTACTCGAACCGGGCCAATCAGCCCCAGCATTTT
.,TRBV18,TRBJ1-1,once,CASSLNSDVIGTEAFF,TGTGCCAGCTCACTAAATTCAGACGTCATCGGCACTGAAGCTTTCTTT
.,TRBV25-1,TRBJ2-1,.,CASGENLDEQFF,TGTGCCAGCGGGGAAAACTTAGATGAGCAGTTCTTC
TRBD1,TRBV29-1,TRBJ2-7,.,CSVVSGQIPSWEQYF,TGCAGCGTTGTGTCGGGACAGATCCCATCTTGGGAGCAGTACTTC
.,TRBV30,TRBJ1-2,once,CAWAPAEVSGYTF,TGTGCCTGGGCCCCCGCGGAAGTAAGTGGCTACACCTTC
TRBD1,TRBV5-1,TRBJ2-5,.,CASRTGTQETQYF,TGCGCCAGCAGGACAGGGACACAAGAGACCCAGTACTTC
.,TRBV3-1,TRBJ2-1,.,CASSLKGVNEQFF,TGTGCCAGCAGCCTGAAGGGGGTTAATGAGCAGTTCTTC
.,TRBV6-5,TRBJ1-1,.,CASSREGTEAFF,TGTGCCAGCAGCCGAGAAGGCACTGAAGCTTTCTTT
.,TRBV7-8,TRBJ1-4,.,CASSLAPDTTTNEKLFF,TGTGCCAGCAGCTTAGCGCCCGATACAACAACTAATGAAAAACTGTTTTTT
.,TRBV28,TRBJ1-1,few,CASSFLGQNTEAFF,TGTGCCAGCAGTTTCTTGGGTCAGAACACTGAAGCTTTCTTT